This entry features one T cell receptor (beta chain) sequence. The specificity of this receptor is unknown. No per-base quality is available; no much larger clone lies one base away. RNA was extracted with the RNeasy kit and 0.5 to 1 ug was reverse transcribed using random hexamers. TCR beta CDR3 regions were amplified with the immunoSEQ multiplex PCR assay covering 54 Vbeta and 13 Jbeta segments. Bias from PCR amplification was corrected by using a synthetic template baseline for primer optimization and for computational correction. The paper's processing steps were these. Reads were annotated to V, D and J genes per IMGT and analyzed with immunoSEQ Analyzer, keeping only productive sequences. To calculate clonality, Shannon entropy was normalized by log2 of the number of productive unique sequences and then subtracted from one. For each patient and control, public and private clones were evaluated within the 100 most prevalent clones. Clones were defined as Susac-specific when absent from the healthy and MS cohorts, from about 1,100 published viral clones and from other ImmuneACCESS disease sequences. The public reads were run again by TCRdb, first through fastp at Q25 and then through MiXCR, and only productive beta chains were kept. Each CDR3 protein appears once, grouped with its most common genes and DNA. The V and J calls come from TCRdb's annotation, not from the publication. The sample table contains some 170,000 distinct CDR3 sequences; only one count was recorded for about 93% of them. Approximately 0.099% of the sample rests with the top ten.

The entry originates in a study of CD8 T cells in Susac syndrome (dated by TCRdb to about 2019). About the study as a whole: Of the Susac syndrome patients who were sequenced, under 10 were in clinical remission while six had clinically active disease. Susac syndrome patients were therapy-naive, on corticosteroids (some also receiving IVIg), or on IVIg alone at blood withdrawal. Repertoire sequencing was used to test whether CD8+ T cell activation and differentiation in Susac syndrome was antigen driven.

The full study reports these points: The number of individuals in the TCR sequencing and HLA analysis was recognized as being relatively small. In patients with Susac syndrome, the CD4+ T cell repertoire showed no detectable clonal expansion.

High-throughput TCR beta sequencing profiled peripheral blood CD8+ and CD4+ T cells from healthy donors, Susac syndrome patients and multiple sclerosis patients. The Susac syndrome patients fulfilled recently defined diagnostic criteria for definite or probable disease. Bulk CD8+ and CD4+ T cells were purified magnetically by negative isolation, whereas CD8+ TEMRA cells were enriched by FACS. Blood was drawn into EDTA tubes, processed within 24 hours, and PBMCs were isolated by density gradient centrifugation. PBMCs destined for TCR sequencing were cryopreserved in liquid nitrogen and later thawed in a 37 °C water bath. A purity of at least 90% was achieved for sorted or isolated CD4+, CD8+ and CD8+ TEMRA cells. The sequencing input was CD4+ T cells from PBMCs. The receptor comes from a human donor with Susac syndrome.

The DNA is TGTGCCAGCAGTTTAGAACCGGGGTCCTTCTACGAGCAGTACTTC. It translates to CASSLEPGSFYEQYF. The chain links TRBV27 with TRBJ2-7, and the D gene may be TRBD2, 5 bases matching. The germline ends are 14 bases apart after V is trimmed by 2 bases and J by 3 bases. CDR1 MNHEY and CDR2 SMNVEV are derived from the germline V gene (reference sequence). Including cysteine and phenylalanine, the CDR3 has 15 amino acids. Left in the record is the CDR3 DNA by itself, 45 bases read in frame from the first base.